One T cell receptor beta chain is described in this entry. Antigen unknown. This record belongs to a study of cytomegalovirus exposure and HLA in healthy donors. Overall study findings and caveats: It was reported that TCR beta sequences correctly inferred the HLA-A and HLA-B alleles for most subjects. Versus the roughly 670-donor mean, an Asian-associated ancestry cluster reportedly showed fewer N-insertions in a later analysis.

The PCR was carried out with 60 Vbeta primers and 13 Jbeta primers. Assay: immunoSEQ multiplex PCR; the TCRdb copy retains only in-frame clones and omits some. The sample contains 90,000 to 120,000 clones, 55% to 85% of which appear only once. The sequence was collected from a man under 40 in good health and CMV-seronegative. Sequenced: PBMCs.

DNA of the CDR3: TGCGCCAGCAGCCAAGACAGAGCCGGTAAACTGTTTTTT. It encodes CASSQDRAGKLFF. The V call is TRBV5-1, the J call TRBJ1-4; possible D gene TRBD1, 5 bases. Germline V CDR1 and CDR2: SGHRS, YFSETQ. This CDR3 has 13 amino acids. Trimming shortened V by 4 bases and J by 11 bases, and 15 bases separated the two germline ends.